This paragraph covers one T cell receptor (beta chain) sequence. No antigen is known for it. These data originate in a study of T cell responses to AZD1222 COVID-19 vaccine. General observations from the study: Baseline antibody screening turned up just six or seven seropositive AZD1222 recipients. Females made up more of the donors, who were largely white British, and clonal diversity may have come out too low. Vaccine-associated CD4 TCRs ranged over spike, dominating at 160-218 and 743-854.

CDR3 length: 14 amino acids. The germline V gene encodes CDR1 SGDLS and CDR2 YYNGEE. Trimming pared 0 bases from V and 7 bases from J, leaving 13 bases between. Assay: immunoSEQ multiplex PCR; the TCRdb copy retains only in-frame clones and omits some. The table shows some 73,000 clones, with 75% to 90% occurring only once. The rearrangement links TRBV9 to TRBJ1-1; a weak D match, TRBD1 (6 bases). This TCR was sampled from an adult who received the AZD1222 COVID-19 vaccine. The sequenced sample was peripheral blood, obtained 28 days after the second AZD1222 dose. The chain's CDR3 is CASSVAPTGNEAFF. The CDR3 DNA follows: TGTGCCAGCAGCGTAGCCCCGACAGGCAATGAAGCTTTCTTT.